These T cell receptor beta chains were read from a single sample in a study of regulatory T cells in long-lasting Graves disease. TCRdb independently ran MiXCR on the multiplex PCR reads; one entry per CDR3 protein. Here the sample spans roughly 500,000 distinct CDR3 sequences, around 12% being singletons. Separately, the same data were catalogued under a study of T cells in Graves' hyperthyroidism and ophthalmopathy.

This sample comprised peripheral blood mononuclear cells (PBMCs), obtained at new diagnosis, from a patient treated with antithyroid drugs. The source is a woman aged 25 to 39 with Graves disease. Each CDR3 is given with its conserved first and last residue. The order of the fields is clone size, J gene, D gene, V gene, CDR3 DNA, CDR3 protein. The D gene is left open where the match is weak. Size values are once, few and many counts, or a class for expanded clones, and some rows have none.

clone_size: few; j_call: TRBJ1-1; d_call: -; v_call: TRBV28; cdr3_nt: TGTGCCAGCCTAGGGACACTGAACACTGAAGCTTTCTTT; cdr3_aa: CASLGTLNTEAFF
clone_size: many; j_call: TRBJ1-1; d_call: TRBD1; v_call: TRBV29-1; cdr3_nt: TGCAGCGTTGTTAAGGGGGCGGGTACTGAAGCTTTCTTT; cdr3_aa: CSVVKGAGTEAFF
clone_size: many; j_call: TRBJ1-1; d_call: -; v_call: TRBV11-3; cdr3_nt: TGTGCCAGCCGAATCAGTGGTTGGGGGAGGGGGAACACTGAAGCTTTCTTT; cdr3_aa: CASRISGWGRGNTEAFF
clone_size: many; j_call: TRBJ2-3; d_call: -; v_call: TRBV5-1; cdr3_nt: TGCGCCAGCAGCTTCGGAAGGGGAAGGATGACAGATACGCAGTATTTT; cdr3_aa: CASSFGRGRMTDTQYF
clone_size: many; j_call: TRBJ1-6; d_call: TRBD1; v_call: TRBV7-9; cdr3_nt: TGTGCCAGCAGCTTTGGACAGGGTGATTCACCCCTCCACTTT; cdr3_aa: CASSFGQGDSPLHF
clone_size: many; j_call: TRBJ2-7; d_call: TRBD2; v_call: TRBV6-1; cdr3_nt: TGTGCCAGCAGAGCGGGAGACCCCTACGAGCAGTACTTC; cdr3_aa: CASRAGDPYEQYF
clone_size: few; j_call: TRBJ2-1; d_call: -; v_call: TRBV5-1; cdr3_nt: TGCGCCAACAGCTTGGGGCTAGCGTACAATGAGCAGTTCTTC; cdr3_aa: CANSLGLAYNEQFF
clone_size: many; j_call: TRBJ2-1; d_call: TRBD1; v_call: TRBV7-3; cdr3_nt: TGTGCCAGCAGCCCGGACAGGGGGGAGTACAATGAGCAGTTCTTC; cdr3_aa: CASSPDRGEYNEQFF
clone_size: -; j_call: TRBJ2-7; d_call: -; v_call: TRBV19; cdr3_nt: TGTGCCAGTAGCCCCCCAGGGAGCGAGCAGTACTTC; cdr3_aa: CASSPPGSEQYF
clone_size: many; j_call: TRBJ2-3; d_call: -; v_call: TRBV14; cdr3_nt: TGTGCCAGCAGCCAAGAGTTCCCTGCGGGGGCCTCCACAGATACGCAGTATTTT; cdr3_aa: CASSQEFPAGASTDTQYF
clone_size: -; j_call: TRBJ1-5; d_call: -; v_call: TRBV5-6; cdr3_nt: TGTGCCAGCAGGACACCTGGGTTCGTAGATCAGCCCCAGCATTTT; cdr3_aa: CASRTPGFVDQPQHF
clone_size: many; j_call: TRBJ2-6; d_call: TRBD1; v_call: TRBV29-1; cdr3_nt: TGCAGCGTTGCTAGGGGGACAGGCGTCTTCGGGGCCAACGTCCTGACTTTC; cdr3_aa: CSVARGTGVFGANVLTF
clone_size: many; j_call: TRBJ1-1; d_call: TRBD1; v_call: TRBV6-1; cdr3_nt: TGTGCCAGCAGCCCCGGGACAGGGGCGACGAGGGCTTTCTTT; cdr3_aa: CASSPGTGATRAFF